The T cell receptor beta chain described here comes from a study of blood T cell repertoires in COVID-19. Repertoires were generated with immunoSEQ multiplex PCR, while TCRdb's copy carries only in-frame clones and drops some. This table holds a few hundred thousand clones, about 78% found once. Trimming shortened V by 0 bases and J by 5 bases, and 10 bases separated the two germline ends. Germline CDR1 is LNHNV and CDR2 is YYDKDF (reference sequence). The CDR3 is made up of 15 amino acids. In this sample, this clone turned up once. The chain links TRBV15 to TRBJ1-4; possible D gene TRBD1, 6 bases. Sequencing was carried out using peripheral blood. The sequence was obtained from a woman in her seventies with acute or convalescent COVID-19. The CDR3 DNA reads as TGTGCCACCAGCAGAGATGGGAGGGGGAATGAAAAACTGTTTTTT. Its protein is CATSRDGRGNEKLFF. Full variable domain (rest looked up from reference TRBV15 and TRBJ1-4): DAMVIQNPRYQVTQFGKPVTLSCSQTLNHNVMYWYQQKSSQAPKLLFHYYDKDFNNEADTPDNFQSRRPNTSFCFLDIRSPGLGDTAMYLCATSRDGRGNEKLFFGSGTQLSVL.